Detailed here is one T cell receptor beta chain. Its antigen is still unknown. Documented time point: new active TB diagnosis, blood taken before or within 7 days of starting treatment. This sample was taken from a study of T cells in tuberculosis. Study context: T cells were selected with CD1B tetramers loaded with glucose monomycolate. Blood was taken before or within 7 days of anti-tuberculosis therapy. A South African cohort included IGRA-negative adolescents, latently infected IGRA-positive adolescents and adults with active tuberculosis. Study-level points and caveats: Active tuberculosis patients had shorter CDR3-alpha; the beta difference was nonsignificant.

The CDR3 contains 13 residues. V shed 5 bases and J shed 2 bases, with 8 bases lying between them. The germline V gene has CDR1 SGHTA and CDR2 FQGTGA. The protocol was immunoSEQ multiplex PCR, while the TCRdb copy is restricted to in-frame clones and leaves out a portion. The sample lists some 49,000 clones, over 90% occurring once. This material consisted of PBMCs, taken at tuberculosis diagnosis. This chain connects TRBV7-3 to TRBJ2-3; TRBD1 is a possible D gene (6 bases). This sequence originates from an adult with tuberculosis. The CDR3 reads CASSRDNTDTQYF. In DNA, the CDR3 is TGTGCCAGCAGCCGGGACAACACAGATACGCAGTATTTT.